Listed below are T cell receptor beta chains from one sample, sequenced in a study of T cell repertoires in cytomegalovirus infection. These receptors are not linked to any known antigen. TCRdb passed the reads through MiXCR, listing each CDR3 protein once. The sample consists of 550,000 to 700,000 distinct CDR3 sequences, approximately 40% of them appearing once. Sequencing used cultured PBMCs, obtained from culture after CMV antigen stimulation. All receptors derive from a human donor in good health (CMV status not recorded). Some clones in this sample may be carry-over from other donors' samples. CDR3s include the opening cysteine and the closing phenylalanine or tryptophan. D genes are given only for firm matches. The size entry is marked missing in some rows and otherwise reads once, few, many or a size class.

j_call v_call d_call clone_size cdr3_aa cdr3_nt
TRBJ1-1 TRBV4-1 NA NA CASSQETQGNTEAFF TGTGCCAGCAGCCAAGAGACCCAGGGGAACACTGAAGCTTTCTTT
TRBJ1-6 TRBV28 TRBD1 NA CASSTSRQGRRSPLHF TGTGCCAGCAGTACGAGTCGACAGGGGCGGCGTTCACCCCTCCACTTT
TRBJ2-2 TRBV11-2 TRBD1 NA CASSLGPTGFLVGELFF TGTGCCAGCAGCTTAGGGCCGACAGGGTTTTTGGTCGGGGAGCTGTTTTTT
TRBJ2-3 TRBV10-3 NA NA CAISESIGGSNTDTQYF TGTGCCATCAGTGAGTCGATCGGGGGATCCAACACAGATACGCAGTATTTT
TRBJ2-7 TRBV6-1 NA NA CASSVVRGREQYF TGTGCCAGCAGTGTTGTTCGGGGGCGCGAGCAGTACTTC
TRBJ2-7 TRBV7-2 TRBD2 NA CASSLSAGVREQYF TGTGCCAGCAGCTTATCTGCGGGAGTGAGGGAGCAGTACTTC
TRBJ1-2 TRBV7-9 TRBD1 few CASSYPDRAGGYTF TGTGCCAGCAGCTACCCGGACAGGGCGGGGGGCTACACCTTC
TRBJ1-1 TRBV7-9 NA few CASSLGRGSVTEAFF TGTGCCAGCAGCTTAGGGAGGGGATCGGTAACTGAAGCTTTCTTT
TRBJ2-1 TRBV11-2 NA NA CASSLLFGSSYSEQFF TGTGCCAGCAGCTTACTTTTCGGGAGCTCCTACAGTGAGCAGTTCTTC
TRBJ2-1 TRBV27 NA NA CASQRGGDSYNEQFF TGTGCCAGCCAAAGAGGGGGGGACTCCTACAATGAGCAGTTCTTC
TRBJ2-2 TRBV7-2 NA NA CASSLEQLANTGELFF TGTGCCAGCAGCTTAGAACAGCTCGCGAACACCGGGGAGCTGTTTTTT
TRBJ2-3 TRBV15 NA few CATSRDPTNTDTQYF TGTGCCACCAGCAGAGATCCTACTAACACAGATACGCAGTATTTT
TRBJ2-1 TRBV28 NA NA CASSPGFSGNEQFF TGTGCCAGCAGTCCAGGGTTCTCGGGCAATGAGCAGTTCTTC
TRBJ2-1 TRBV4-1 NA NA CASSQVAPSRHEQFF TGCGCCAGCAGCCAAGTAGCGCCTAGCAGACATGAGCAGTTCTTC
TRBJ2-7 TRBV20-1 NA NA CSAADSTYEQYF TGCAGTGCCGCGGACAGCACCTACGAGCAGTACTTC
TRBJ2-7 TRBV12-3/TRBV12-4 NA few CASSLSGEQYF TGTGCCAGCAGTTTGTCCGGGGAGCAGTACTTC
TRBJ1-1 TRBV20-1 NA few CSARPLRDTYTEAFF TGCAGTGCTAGACCTCTCCGGGACACCTACACTGAAGCTTTCTTT
TRBJ1-2 TRBV7-9 TRBD1 NA CATMGQALGHGYTF TGTGCCACTATGGGACAGGCCTTAGGGCATGGCTACACCTTC
TRBJ2-2 TRBV7-2 NA NA CASTRDVRNTGELFF TGTGCCAGCACCCGGGACGTACGGAACACCGGGGAGCTGTTTTTT
TRBJ2-3 TRBV7-8 TRBD2 few CASSLGRQIAGGFTDTQYF TGTGCCAGCAGCTTAGGGAGACAGATAGCGGGGGGATTCACAGATACGCAGTATTTT
TRBJ2-1 TRBV5-4 TRBD2 NA CACGGAFYNEQFF TGTGCCTGCGGGGGGGCCTTCTACAATGAGCAGTTCTTC
TRBJ1-1 TRBV6-2/TRBV6-3 NA NA CASSIINTEAFF TGTGCCAGCAGTATTATAAACACTGAAGCTTTCTTT
TRBJ1-1 TRBV18 NA NA CASSPSRVNTEAFF TGTGCCAGCTCACCGAGCAGGGTGAACACTGAAGCTTTCTTT
TRBJ2-1 TRBV4-1 TRBD1 once CASSQSTGAAIYNEQFF TGCGCCAGCAGCCAATCTACAGGGGCCGCGATCTACAATGAGCAGTTCTTC
TRBJ2-7 TRBV29-1 TRBD2 NA CSVAGISGSLNEQYF TGCAGCGTGGCCGGGATTAGCGGGAGTCTCAACGAGCAGTACTTC
TRBJ1-1 TRBV29-1 NA NA CSVLMNTEAFF TGCAGCGTCCTTATGAACACTGAAGCTTTCTTT
TRBJ2-5 TRBV7-8 NA NA CASSPPEETQYF TGTGCCAGCAGCCCCCCTGAGGAGACCCAGTACTTC
TRBJ2-3 TRBV4-3 TRBD1 NA CASSRETGGSSDTQYF TGCGCCAGCAGCCGGGAAACAGGGGGCTCATCGGATACGCAGTATTTT